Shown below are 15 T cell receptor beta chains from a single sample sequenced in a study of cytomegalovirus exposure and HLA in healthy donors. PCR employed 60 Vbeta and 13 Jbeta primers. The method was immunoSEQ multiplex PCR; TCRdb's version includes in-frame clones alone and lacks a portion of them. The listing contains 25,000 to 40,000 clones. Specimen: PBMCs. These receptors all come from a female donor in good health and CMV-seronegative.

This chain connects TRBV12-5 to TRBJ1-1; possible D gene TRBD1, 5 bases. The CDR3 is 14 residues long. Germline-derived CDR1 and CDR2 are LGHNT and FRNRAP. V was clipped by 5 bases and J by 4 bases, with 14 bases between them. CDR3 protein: CASGPPRGGTEAFF. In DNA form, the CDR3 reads TGTGCTAGTGGTCCCCCCCGGGGGGGCACTGAAGCTTTCTTT.

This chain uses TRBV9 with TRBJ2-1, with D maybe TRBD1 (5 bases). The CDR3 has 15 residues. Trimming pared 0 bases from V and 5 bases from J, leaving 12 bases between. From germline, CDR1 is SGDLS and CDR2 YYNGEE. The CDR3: CASSVDTGRDNEQFF. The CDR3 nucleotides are TGTGCCAGCAGCGTAGACACAGGCCGCGACAATGAGCAGTTCTTC.

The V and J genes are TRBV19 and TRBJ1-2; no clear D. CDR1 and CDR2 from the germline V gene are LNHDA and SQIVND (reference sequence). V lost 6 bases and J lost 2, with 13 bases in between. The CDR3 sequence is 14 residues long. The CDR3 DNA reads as TGTGCCAGTAGCCCCGGTCCGAGGAACTATGGCTACACCTTC. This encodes CASSPGPRNYGYTF.

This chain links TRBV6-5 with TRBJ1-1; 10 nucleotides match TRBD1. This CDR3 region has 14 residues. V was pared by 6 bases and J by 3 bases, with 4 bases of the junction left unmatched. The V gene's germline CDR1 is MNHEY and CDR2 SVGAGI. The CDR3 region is CASSRQGAHTEAFF. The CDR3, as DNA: TGTGCCAGCAGCCGACAGGGGGCTCACACTGAAGCTTTCTTT.

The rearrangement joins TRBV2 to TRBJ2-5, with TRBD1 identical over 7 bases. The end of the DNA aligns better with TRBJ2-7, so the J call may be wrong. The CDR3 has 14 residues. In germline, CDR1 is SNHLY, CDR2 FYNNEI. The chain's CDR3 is CASSSGTDTYEQYF. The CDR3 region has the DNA TGTGCCAGCAGTTCCGGGACAGATACCTACGAGCAGTACTTC.

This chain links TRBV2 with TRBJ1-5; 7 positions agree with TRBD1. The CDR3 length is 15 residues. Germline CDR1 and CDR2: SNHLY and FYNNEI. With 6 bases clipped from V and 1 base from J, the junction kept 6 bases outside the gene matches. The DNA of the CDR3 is TGTGCCAGCAGGTACAGGGGTGGGAGCAATCAGCCCCAGCATTTT. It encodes CASRYRGGSNQPQHF.

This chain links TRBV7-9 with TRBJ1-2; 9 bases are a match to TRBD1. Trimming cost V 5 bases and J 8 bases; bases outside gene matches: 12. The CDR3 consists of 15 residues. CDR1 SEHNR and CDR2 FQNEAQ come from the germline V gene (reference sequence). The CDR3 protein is CASSKDRGAPIGYTF. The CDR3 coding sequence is TGTGCCAGCAGCAAAGACAGGGGGGCTCCTATCGGCTACACCTTC.

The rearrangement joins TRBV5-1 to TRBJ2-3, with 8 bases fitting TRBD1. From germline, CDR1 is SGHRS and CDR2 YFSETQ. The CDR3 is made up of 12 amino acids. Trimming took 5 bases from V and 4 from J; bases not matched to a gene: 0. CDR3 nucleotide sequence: TGCGCCAGCAGACAGGGGGCAGATACGCAGTATTTT. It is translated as CASRQGADTQYF. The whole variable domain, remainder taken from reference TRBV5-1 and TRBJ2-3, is KAGVTQTPRYLIKTRGQQVTLSCSPISGHRSVSWYQQTPGQGLQFLFEYFSETQRNKGNFPGRFSGRQFSNSRSEMNVSTLELGDSALYLCASRQGADTQYFGPGTRLTVL.

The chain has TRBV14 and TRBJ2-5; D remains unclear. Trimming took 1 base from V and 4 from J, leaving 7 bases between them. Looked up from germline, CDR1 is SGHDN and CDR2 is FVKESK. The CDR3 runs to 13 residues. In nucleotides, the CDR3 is TGTGCCAGCAGCCAAGGTGGCTTAGAGACCCAGTACTTC. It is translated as CASSQGGLETQYF.

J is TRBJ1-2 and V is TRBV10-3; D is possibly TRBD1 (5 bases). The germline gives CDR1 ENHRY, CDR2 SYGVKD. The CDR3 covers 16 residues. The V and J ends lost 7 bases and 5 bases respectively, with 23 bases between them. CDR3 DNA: TGTGCCATCACCCCTGGTTTCCTGACAGAGTTGTATGGCTACACCTTC. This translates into CAITPGFLTELYGYTF.

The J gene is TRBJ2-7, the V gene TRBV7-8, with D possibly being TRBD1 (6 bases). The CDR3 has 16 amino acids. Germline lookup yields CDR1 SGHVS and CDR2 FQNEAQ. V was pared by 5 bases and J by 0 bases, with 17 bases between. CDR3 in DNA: TGTGCCAGCAGCGTTAACCGGGACACTATCTCCTACGAGCAGTACTTC. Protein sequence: CASSVNRDTISYEQYF. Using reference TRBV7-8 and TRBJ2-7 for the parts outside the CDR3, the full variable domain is GAGVSQSPRYKVAKRGQDVALRCDPISGHVSLFWYQQALGQGPEFLTYFQNEAQLDKSGLPSDRFFAERPEGSVSTLKIQRTQQEDSAVYLCASSVNRDTISYEQYFGPGTRLTVT.

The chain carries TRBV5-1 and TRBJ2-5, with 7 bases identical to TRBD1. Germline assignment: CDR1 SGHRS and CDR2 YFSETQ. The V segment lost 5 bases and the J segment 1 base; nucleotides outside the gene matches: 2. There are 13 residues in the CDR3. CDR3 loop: CASRGDSQETQYF. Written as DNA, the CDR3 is TGCGCCAGCAGAGGGGACAGCCAAGAGACCCAGTACTTC.

CDR3 in amino acids: CASITTTGEDSPLHF. The CDR3 DNA reads TGTGCCAGCATCACCACGACCGGCGAGGATTCACCCCTCCACTTT. The V and J genes are TRBV6-1 and TRBJ1-6; D uncertain. Germline CDR1 is MNHNS and CDR2 is SASEGT. Trimming removed 7 bases at V and 8 bases at J, with 18 bases between. The CDR3 has 15 residues.

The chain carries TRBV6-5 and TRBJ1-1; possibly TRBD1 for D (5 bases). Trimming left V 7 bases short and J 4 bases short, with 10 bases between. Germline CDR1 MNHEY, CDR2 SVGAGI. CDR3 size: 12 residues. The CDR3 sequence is CASNPGGTEAFF. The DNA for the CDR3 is TGTGCCAGCAATCCGGGGGGCACTGAAGCTTTCTTT.

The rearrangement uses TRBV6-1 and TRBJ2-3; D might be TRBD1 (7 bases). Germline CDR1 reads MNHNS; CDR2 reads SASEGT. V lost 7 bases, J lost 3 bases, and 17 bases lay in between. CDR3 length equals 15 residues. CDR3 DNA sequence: TGTGCCAGCAACCCGAGGGGGCGGGGTACAGATACGCAGTATTTT. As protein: CASNPRGRGTDTQYF.